Each of the 8 T cell receptor beta chains below was sequenced from the same sample in a study of blood T cell repertoires in COVID-19. Using immunoSEQ multiplex PCR, the repertoire was profiled, and TCRdb retains in-frame clones only, with some absent. The repertoire holds 230,000 or so clones, with around 89% as singletons. The material sequenced was peripheral blood. All receptors come from a woman aged 60-75 years with COVID-19, enrolled during active disease.

V usage is TRBV6-5 and J usage is TRBJ1-1, with D possibly TRBD1 on 6 matching bases. Trimming took 6 bases from V and 11 from J, leaving 22 bases between them. Germline V gives CDR1 MNHEY, CDR2 SVGAGI. The CDR3 has 14 amino acids. CDR3 in DNA: TGTGCCAGCAGGAGAGAGACAGGAACAGTTTCGGCTTTCTTT. This gives the protein CASRRETGTVSAFF.

The chain joins TRBV6-2 or TRBV6-3 to TRBJ1-1; a weak D match, TRBD1 (6 bases). CDR3 size: 19 residues. Germline lookup yields CDR1 MNHEY and CDR2 SVGEGT. Between the trimmed V and J ends, which lost 0 bases and 0 bases, there was a span of 20 bases. The CDR3 coding sequence is TGTGCCAGCAGTTACTCGATACGCGCGTCAGGGGTGTTGAACACTGAAGCTTTCTTT. This gives the protein CASSYSIRASGVLNTEAFF.

This clone was picked up a small number of times. The chain couples TRBV6-6 to TRBJ2-6, with TRBD2 as a possible D gene (6 bases). Germline loops: CDR1 MNHNY, CDR2 SVGAGI (reference sequence). There are 16 residues in the CDR3. V shed 6 bases and J shed 1 base, with 13 bases lying between them. The CDR3 region is CASSPGLHSGANVLTF. DNA of the CDR3: TGTGCCAGCAGCCCGGGACTCCATTCTGGGGCCAACGTCCTGACTTTC.

This clone was counted a single time. The V gene is TRBV5-1, the J gene TRBJ2-1, with 8 bases lining up with TRBD1. CDR1 and CDR2 from the germline V gene are SGHRS and YFSETQ. The CDR3 contains 17 residues. Trimming at V came to 2 bases and at J to 1 base, leaving 8 bases not matched to a gene. For the CDR3, the DNA is TGCGCCAGCAGCTTTCGATGGACAGGGAATTCCTACAATGAGCAGTTCTTC. It yields the protein CASSFRWTGNSYNEQFF.

V gene TRBV10-2 combines with J gene TRBJ2-1; 7 bases are shared with TRBD2. V gave up 6 bases and J gave up 16 bases; unmatched junction bases: 12. The CDR3 contains 12 residues. The germline V gene encodes CDR1 WSHSY and CDR2 SAAADI. CDR3 sequence reads: CASRPSPGGDFF. CDR3 coding DNA: TGCGCCAGCAGACCTTCCCCGGGGGGTGATTTCTTC.

V usage is TRBV10-3 and J usage is TRBJ1-3; D perhaps matches TRBD1 (5 bases). Germline V gives CDR1 ENHRY, CDR2 SYGVKD. Trimming took 5 bases from V and 9 from J, leaving 17 bases between them. The CDR3 spans 14 residues. Written as DNA, the CDR3 is TGTGCCATCAGTCAGGGTAGCGGGGCCGGCACCATATATTTT. Translation: CAISQGSGAGTIYF.

The chain carries TRBV13 and TRBJ2-1, with 9 bases lining up with TRBD2. V dropped 1 base and J dropped 5; count of bases not matched to a gene: 6. Germline V gives CDR1 PRHDT, CDR2 FYEKMQ (reference sequence). The CDR3 length is 16 residues. The CDR3 here is CASSLERLAAHNEQFF. The CDR3 DNA is TGTGCCAGCAGCTTAGAAAGACTAGCGGCCCACAATGAGCAGTTCTTC.

This rearrangement joins TRBV6-2 or TRBV6-3 to TRBJ2-4; 9 bases fit TRBD2. CDR3 length equals 16 residues. Germline CDR1 and CDR2: MNHEY and SVGEGT. V dropped 0 bases and J dropped 3; count of bases not matched to a gene: 3. As DNA, the CDR3 is TGTGCCAGCAGTTACTCAGCGGGGGGAGACAAAAACATTCAGTACTTC. Translated: CASSYSAGGDKNIQYF.